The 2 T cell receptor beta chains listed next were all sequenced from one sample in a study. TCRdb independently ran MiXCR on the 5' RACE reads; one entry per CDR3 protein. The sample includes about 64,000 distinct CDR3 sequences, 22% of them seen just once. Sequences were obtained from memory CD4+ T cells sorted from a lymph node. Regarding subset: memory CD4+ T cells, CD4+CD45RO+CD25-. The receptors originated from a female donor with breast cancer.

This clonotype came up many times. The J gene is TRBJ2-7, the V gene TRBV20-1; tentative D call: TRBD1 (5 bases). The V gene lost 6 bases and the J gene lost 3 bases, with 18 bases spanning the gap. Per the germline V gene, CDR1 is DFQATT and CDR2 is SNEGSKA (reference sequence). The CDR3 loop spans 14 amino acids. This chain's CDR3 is CSADHPDIHYEQYF. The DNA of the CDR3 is TGCAGTGCCGATCATCCGGACATACACTACGAGCAGTACTTC.

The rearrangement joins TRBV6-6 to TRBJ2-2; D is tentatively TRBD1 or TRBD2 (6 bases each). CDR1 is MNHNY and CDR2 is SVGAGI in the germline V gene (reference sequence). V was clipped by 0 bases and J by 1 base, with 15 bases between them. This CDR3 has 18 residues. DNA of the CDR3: TGTGCCAGCAGTTACTCGAGGCTCGGGGGCGGGAACACCGGGGAGCTGTTTTTT. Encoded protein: CASSYSRLGGGNTGELFF.